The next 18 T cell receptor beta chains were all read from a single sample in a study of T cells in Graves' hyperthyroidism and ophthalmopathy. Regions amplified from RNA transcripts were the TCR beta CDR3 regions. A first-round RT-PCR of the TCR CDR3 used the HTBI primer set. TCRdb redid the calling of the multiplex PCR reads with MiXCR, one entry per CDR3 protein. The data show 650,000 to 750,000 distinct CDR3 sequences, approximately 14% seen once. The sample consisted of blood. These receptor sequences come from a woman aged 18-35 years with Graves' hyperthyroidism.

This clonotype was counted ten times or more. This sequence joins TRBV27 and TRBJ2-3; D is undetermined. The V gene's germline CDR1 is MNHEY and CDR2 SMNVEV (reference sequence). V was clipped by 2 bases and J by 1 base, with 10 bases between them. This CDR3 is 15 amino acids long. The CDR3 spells CASSLMAARTDTQYF. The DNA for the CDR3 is TGTGCCAGCAGTTTAATGGCGGCCCGCACAGATACGCAGTATTTT.

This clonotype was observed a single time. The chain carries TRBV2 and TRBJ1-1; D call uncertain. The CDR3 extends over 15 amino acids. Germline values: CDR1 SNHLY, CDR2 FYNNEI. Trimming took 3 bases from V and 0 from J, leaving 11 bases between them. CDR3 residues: CASSDSGPMNTEAFF. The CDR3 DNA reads TGTGCCAGCAGTGATTCCGGGCCGATGAACACTGAAGCTTTCTTT.

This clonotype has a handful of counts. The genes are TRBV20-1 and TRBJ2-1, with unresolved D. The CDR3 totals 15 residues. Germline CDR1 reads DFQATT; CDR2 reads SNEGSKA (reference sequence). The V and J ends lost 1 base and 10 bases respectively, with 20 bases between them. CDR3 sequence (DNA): TGCAGTGCTAGAGGGGTAACGGGTTTGTCACCCGAGCAGTTCTTC. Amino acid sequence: CSARGVTGLSPEQFF.

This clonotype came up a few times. CDR3 loop: CASSSVNSGAGGMFF. The CDR3 DNA follows: TGTGCCAGCAGCTCCGTAAATAGCGGGGCCGGGGGGATGTTCTTC. The chain combines TRBV7-2 with TRBJ2-1; 8 nucleotides agree with TRBD2. V gave up 4 bases and J gave up 15 bases; unmatched junction bases: 17. Germline V gene sequence: CDR1 SGHTA, CDR2 FQGNSA. The CDR3 has 15 amino acids.

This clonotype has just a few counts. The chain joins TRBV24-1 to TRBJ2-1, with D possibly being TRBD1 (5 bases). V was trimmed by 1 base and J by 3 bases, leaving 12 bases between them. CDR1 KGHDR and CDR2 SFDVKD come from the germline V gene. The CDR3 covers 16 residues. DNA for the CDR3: TGTGCCACCAGTGATTTTGCGGCAGGGTTCTACAATGAGCAGTTCTTC. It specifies CATSDFAAGFYNEQFF.

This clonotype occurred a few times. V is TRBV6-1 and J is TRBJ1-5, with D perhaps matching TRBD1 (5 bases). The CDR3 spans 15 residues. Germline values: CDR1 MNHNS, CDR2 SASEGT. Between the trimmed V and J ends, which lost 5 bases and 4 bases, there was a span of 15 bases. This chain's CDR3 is CASSQDRRGNQPQHF. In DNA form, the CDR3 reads TGTGCCAGCAGTCAAGATAGGAGGGGTAATCAGCCCCAGCATTTT.

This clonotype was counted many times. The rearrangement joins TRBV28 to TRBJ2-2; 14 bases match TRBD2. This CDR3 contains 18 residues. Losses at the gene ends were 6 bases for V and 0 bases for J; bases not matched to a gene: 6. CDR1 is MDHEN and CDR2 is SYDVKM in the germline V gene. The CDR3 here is CASSETSGRAANTGELFF. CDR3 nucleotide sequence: TGTGCCAGCAGCGAGACTAGCGGGAGGGCCGCGAACACCGGGGAGCTGTTTTTT.

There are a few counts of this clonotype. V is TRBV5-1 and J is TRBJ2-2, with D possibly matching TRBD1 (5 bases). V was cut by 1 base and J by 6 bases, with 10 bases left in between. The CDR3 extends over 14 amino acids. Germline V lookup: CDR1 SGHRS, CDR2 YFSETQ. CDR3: CASSLFRAAGELFF. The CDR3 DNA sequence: TGCGCCAGCAGCTTGTTCAGGGCCGCCGGGGAGCTGTTTTTT.

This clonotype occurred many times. For the CDR3, the DNA is TGCAGTGCTCAAGGAGTGAGGCGCGGCATCGGTGTTGAGCAGTTCTTC. Amino acids: CSAQGVRRGIGVEQFF. The chain joins TRBV20-1 to TRBJ2-1, with D unresolved. CDR1 and CDR2 from the germline V gene are DFQATT and SNEGSKA (reference sequence). The CDR3 has 16 residues. V was trimmed by 5 bases and J by 9 bases, leaving 26 bases between them.

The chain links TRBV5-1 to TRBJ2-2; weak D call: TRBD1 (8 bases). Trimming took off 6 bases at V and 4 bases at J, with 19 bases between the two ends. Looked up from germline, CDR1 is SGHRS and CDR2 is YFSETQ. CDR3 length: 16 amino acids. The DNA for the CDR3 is TGCGCCAGCACCCCCCGGGAGGACAGGGTCACCGGGGAGCTGTTTTTT. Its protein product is CASTPREDRVTGELFF.

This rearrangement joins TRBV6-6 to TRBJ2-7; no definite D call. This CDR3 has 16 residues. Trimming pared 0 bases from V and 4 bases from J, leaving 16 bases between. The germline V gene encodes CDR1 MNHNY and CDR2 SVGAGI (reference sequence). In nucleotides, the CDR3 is TGTGCCAGCAGTTACTCATGGGCCTCAAGGTTATACGAGCAGTACTTC. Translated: CASSYSWASRLYEQYF.

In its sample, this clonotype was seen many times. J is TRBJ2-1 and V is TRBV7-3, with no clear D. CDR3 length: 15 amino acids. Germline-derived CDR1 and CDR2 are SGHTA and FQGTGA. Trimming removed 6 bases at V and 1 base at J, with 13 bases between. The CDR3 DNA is TGTGCCAGCAGTCCAGGAGTGGGGTCCTACAATGAGCAGTTCTTC. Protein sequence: CASSPGVGSYNEQFF.

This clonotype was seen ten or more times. The CDR3 DNA reads as TGTGCCTGGAGTACACAGGGCGGAAATCAGCCCCAGCATTTT. Encoded protein: CAWSTQGGNQPQHF. The chain couples TRBV30 to TRBJ1-5; the D gene is possibly TRBD1 (6 bases). In germline, CDR1 is GTSNPN, CDR2 SVGIG (reference sequence). This CDR3 spans 14 amino acids. V was shortened by 2 bases and J by 4 bases, with 12 bases between the two germline ends.

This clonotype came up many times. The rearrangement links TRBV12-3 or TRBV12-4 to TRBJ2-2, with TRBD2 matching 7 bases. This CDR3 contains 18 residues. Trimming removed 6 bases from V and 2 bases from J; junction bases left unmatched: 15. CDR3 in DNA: TGTGCCAGCAGCCCAGGTTTCGGCGGGAGAAGAAACACCGGGGAGCTGTTTTTT. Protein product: CASSPGFGGRRNTGELFF.

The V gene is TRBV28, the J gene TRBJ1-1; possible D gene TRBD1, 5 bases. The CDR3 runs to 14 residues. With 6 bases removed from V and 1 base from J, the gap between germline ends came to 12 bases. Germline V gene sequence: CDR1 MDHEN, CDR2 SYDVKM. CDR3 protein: CASSPRGKNTEAFF. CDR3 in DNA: TGTGCCAGCAGCCCAAGGGGAAAGAACACTGAAGCTTTCTTT.

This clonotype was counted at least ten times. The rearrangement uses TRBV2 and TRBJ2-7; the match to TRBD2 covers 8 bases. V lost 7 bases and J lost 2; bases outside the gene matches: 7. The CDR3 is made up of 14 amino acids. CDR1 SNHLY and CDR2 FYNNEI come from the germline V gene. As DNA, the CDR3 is TGTGCCAGCAATACCCTAGCGGGCACCTACGAGCAGTACTTC. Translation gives CASNTLAGTYEQYF. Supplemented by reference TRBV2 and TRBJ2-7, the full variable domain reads EPEVTQTPSHQVTQMGQEVILRCVPISNHLYFYWYRQILGQKVEFLVSFYNNEISEKSEIFDDQFSVERPDGSNFTLKIRSTKLEDSAMYFCASNTLAGTYEQYFGPGTRLTVT.

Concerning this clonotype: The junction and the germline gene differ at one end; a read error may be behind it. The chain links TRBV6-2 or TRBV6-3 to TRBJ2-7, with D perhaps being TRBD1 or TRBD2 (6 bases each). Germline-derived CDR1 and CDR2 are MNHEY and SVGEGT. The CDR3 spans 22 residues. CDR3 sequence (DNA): TGTGCCAGCAGTAACTCAGCGCAAATCAGGGGACTTACGGATAATGGTAACTACGAGCAGTACTTC. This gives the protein CASSNSAQIRGLTDNGNYEQYF.

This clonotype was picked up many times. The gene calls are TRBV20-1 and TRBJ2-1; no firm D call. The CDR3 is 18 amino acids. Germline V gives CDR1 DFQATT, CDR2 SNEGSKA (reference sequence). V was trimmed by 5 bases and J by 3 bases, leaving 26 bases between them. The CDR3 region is CSAPPPLLKASFYNEQFF. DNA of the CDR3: TGCAGTGCTCCGCCCCCCCTCTTGAAGGCAAGTTTCTACAATGAGCAGTTCTTC.